This T cell receptor (beta chain) was retrieved from a study of CXCR3-negative and CXCR3-positive naive CD8 T cells. The overall study: Overall TRB read output was about 140 million, and each library contained about 1.5 +/- 0.3 million reads.

To note about this clonotype: Its specificity is not known.

Study outcomes and limitations: Against CXCR3-negative naive cells, CXCR3-positive naive cells showed more hydrophobic TRB CDR3s. Whereas memory cells differed, naive CXCR3-negative and CXCR3-positive cells shared similar TRBV-TRBJ usage.

The naive CD8+ gate required CD45RO-CCR7+CD27+CD95- phenotype. UMI-tagged TRB cDNA libraries were built via 5' RACE. Reanalyzing the 5' RACE reads, TCRdb keeps one entry per CDR3 protein, without DNA. Listed are about 150,000 distinct CDR3 sequences; under 0.5% falls within the top ten. The clonotype comes from a human donor in good health. Some clones in this sample may be carry-over from other donors' samples. The sample consisted of naive CXCR3+ CD8+ T cells from blood. Subset indicated: CD45RO-CCR7+CD27+CD95- naive CD8+ T cells expressing CXCR3 (TNR3+).

The CDR3 sequence is CAIRSGDARLFF. The J gene is TRBJ2-2, the V gene TRBV10-3. The CDR3 contains 12 residues. Germline CDR1 and CDR2: ENHRY and SYGVKD.